One sample yielded the 28 T cell receptor beta chains listed below, sequenced in a study of T-cell memory formation after mild COVID-19. MiXCR was run by TCRdb on the 5' RACE reads, yielding one entry per CDR3 protein. The sample carries tens of thousands of distinct CDR3 sequences, about 16% recorded once. The sequencing sample was made of PBMCs or a T cell subset sorted from them (not recorded which). These receptors were collected from a man between 18 and 35 years old who had mild COVID-19 (a few samples of this study predate the infection). Cell type and time point are not known.

A few counts support this clonotype. The chain is built from TRBV9 and TRBJ1-1; a possible D gene is TRBD1 (5 bases). Per the germline V gene, CDR1 is SGDLS and CDR2 is YYNGEE. This CDR3 contains 14 residues. Trimming left V 4 bases short and J 6 bases short, with 16 bases between. CDR3 protein: CASSPQPEGPEAFF. DNA of the CDR3: TGTGCCAGCAGCCCCCAACCGGAGGGGCCTGAAGCTTTCTTT.

The chain couples TRBV27 to TRBJ1-1; D unclear. The V and J ends lost 5 bases and 6 bases respectively, with 13 bases between them. Germline values: CDR1 MNHEY, CDR2 SMNVEV (reference sequence). CDR3 length: 13 amino acids. CDR3 DNA sequence: TGTGCCAGCAGTATAAAGGGCGTTCCTGAAGCTTTCTTT. Amino acid sequence: CASSIKGVPEAFF.

This clonotype was counted a few times. The V gene is TRBV7-2, the J gene TRBJ2-3; TRBD2 might be the D (5 bases). This CDR3 region has 15 residues. The germline V gene encodes CDR1 SGHTA and CDR2 FQGNSA. V was cut by 5 bases and J by 4 bases, with 16 bases left in between. The CDR3 DNA follows: TGTGCCAGCAGCCTTTTCGGGGTCCGGCCAGATACGCAGTATTTT. This encodes CASSLFGVRPDTQYF.

This clonotype has only a few counts. The chain combines TRBV7-2 with TRBJ1-4; possibly TRBD1 for D (5 bases). The CDR3 contains 14 residues. Germline values: CDR1 SGHTA, CDR2 FQGNSA. Between the trimmed V and J ends, which lost 5 bases and 0 bases, there was a span of 7 bases. In nucleotides, the CDR3 is TGTGCCAGCAGCAAGACAGCAACTAATGAAAAACTGTTTTTT. Residues: CASSKTATNEKLFF.

The chain recombines TRBV3-1 with TRBJ1-1, with TRBD1 matching 8 bases. There are 14 residues in the CDR3. Germline V gene lookup returns CDR1 LGHDT and CDR2 YNNKEL (reference sequence). Trimming took 1 base from V and 5 from J; bases not matched to a gene: 3. The CDR3 is CASSQGRDRTEAFF. CDR3 coding DNA: TGTGCCAGCAGCCAAGGCCGGGACAGGACTGAAGCTTTCTTT.

Of note for this clonotype: Given the absence of the conserved phenylalanine or tryptophan at the CDR3 end, a read error is likely. No DNA is shown, since the ends of the CDR3 on it are uncertain; the CDR3 is the one TCRdb lists. The rearrangement links TRBV7-9 to TRBJ2-1; the table gives TRBD1 as D, unverified against the DNA. The length of the CDR3 is 9 amino acids, counting both ends. Germline values: CDR1 SEHNR, CDR2 FQNEAQ (reference sequence). The CDR3 sequence: CASSRGQDL.

This clonotype showed up just a few times. DNA of the CDR3: TGTGCCAGCAGCCCCCGCCCCATTTATGCAACTAATGAAAAACTGTTTTTT. It is translated as CASSPRPIYATNEKLFF. The chain joins TRBV7-2 to TRBJ1-4, with D hard to call. Germline V gene data show CDR1 as SGHTA and CDR2 as FQGNSA. The length of the CDR3 is 17 residues. V was pared by 5 bases and J by 0 bases, with 16 bases between.

In this sample, this clonotype turned up many times. The chain carries TRBV19 and TRBJ2-7; TRBD1 agrees at 8 bases. The CDR3 has 13 amino acids. Germline lookup yields CDR1 LNHDA and CDR2 SQIVND (reference sequence). Trimming removed 6 bases from V and 9 bases from J; junction bases left unmatched: 10. The CDR3 region has the DNA TGTGCCAGTAGCCAGGGGGCTCCTTCAGGGCAGTACTTC. This gives the protein CASSQGAPSGQYF.

This clonotype came up a few times. This chain uses TRBV4-3 with TRBJ2-3; 8 bases are a match to TRBD2. The V and J ends lost 0 bases and 0 bases, in that order; junction bases with no gene match: 5. Germline CDR1 reads LGHNA; CDR2 reads YSLEER. This CDR3 region has 17 residues. CDR3 DNA: TGCGCCAGCAGCCAAGAAGTAGCGGGGACTAGCACAGATACGCAGTATTTT. Translating gives CASSQEVAGTSTDTQYF.

V and J are TRBV3-2 and TRBJ1-5; the table's D call of TRBD1 was not tested on the DNA. TRBV3-2 represents a pseudogene. CDR3 length: 18 residues. Here the CDR3 reads CASSQETGRDRSNQPQHF. CDR3 DNA: TGTGCCAGCAGCCAAGAGACCGGTCGGGACAGGAGCAATCAGCCCCAGCATTTT.

This clonotype was seen many times. This chain uses TRBV29-1 with TRBJ2-5; D gene ambiguous. Germline-derived CDR1 and CDR2 are SQVTM and ANQGSEA. V was clipped by 6 bases and J by 0 bases, with 11 bases between them. This CDR3 contains 13 residues. The CDR3 spells CSVDMGYQETQYF. In DNA, the CDR3 is TGCAGCGTCGATATGGGCTACCAAGAGACCCAGTACTTC.

The chain carries TRBV15 and TRBJ1-4; D gene ambiguous. Between the trimmed V and J ends, which lost 0 bases and 5 bases, there was a span of 1 base. Germline lookup yields CDR1 LNHNV and CDR2 YYDKDF (reference sequence). The CDR3 contains 12 residues. This CDR3 is CATSRENEKLFF. CDR3 nucleotide sequence: TGTGCCACCAGCAGAGAAAATGAAAAACTGTTTTTT.

The chain has TRBV6-6 and TRBJ2-1, with D perhaps TRBD1 (6 bases). The germline V gene encodes CDR1 MNHNY and CDR2 SVGAGI (reference sequence). This CDR3 is built from 16 residues. Trimming took 6 bases from V and 4 from J, leaving 19 bases between them. DNA for the CDR3: TGTGCCAGCAGCTTAAGAGGTACCAGGGGTTACAATGAGCAGTTCTTC. This translates into CASSLRGTRGYNEQFF.

This chain links TRBV6-5 with TRBJ2-3; TRBD2 is a possible D gene (6 bases). Germline-derived CDR1 and CDR2 are MNHEY and SVGAGI. CDR3 length: 15 residues. Trimming took 5 bases from V and 6 from J, leaving 18 bases between them. CDR3 protein: CASSRSGLRPDTQYF. CDR3 DNA: TGTGCCAGCAGTCGCAGCGGACTAAGGCCCGATACGCAGTATTTT.

This clonotype showed up many times. The V gene is TRBV5-1, the J gene TRBJ2-1; 8 bases fit TRBD1. Looked up from germline, CDR1 is SGHRS and CDR2 is YFSETQ. The V and J ends lost 2 bases and 8 bases, in that order; junction bases with no gene match: 9. The CDR3 sequence is 15 residues long. The DNA of the CDR3 is TGCGCCAGCAGCTTTCAGGGGGCGTTATTGGATGAGCAGTTCTTC. It is translated as CASSFQGALLDEQFF.

The sample holds a few counts of this clonotype. The V call is TRBV4-3, the J call TRBJ2-1, with D possibly TRBD1 on 6 matching bases. CDR3 length: 17 residues. The V gene's germline CDR1 is LGHNA and CDR2 YSLEER. V was pared by 1 base and J by 0 bases, with 13 bases between. The CDR3 loop reads CASSQGTGLLSYNEQFF. As DNA, the CDR3 is TGCGCCAGCAGCCAAGGCACAGGGCTCCTCTCCTACAATGAGCAGTTCTTC.

This CDR3 is CASSITGTGEYGYTF. The CDR3 DNA reads as TGTGCCAGCAGCATAACAGGCACAGGGGAATATGGCTACACCTTC. The chain joins TRBV12-3 or TRBV12-4 to TRBJ1-2; 7 nucleotides match TRBD1. The CDR3 extends over 15 amino acids. J was trimmed by 5 bases and V by 6 bases; bases with no gene match: 12.

This clonotype was counted ten times or more. J is TRBJ2-4 and V is TRBV4-1, with D possibly being TRBD1 (6 bases). The CDR3 consists of 16 residues. The germline gives CDR1 MGHRA, CDR2 YSYEKL. V was shortened by 4 bases and J by 9 bases, with 22 bases between the two germline ends. Here the CDR3 reads CASSPYIGEAGVIQYF. The DNA of the CDR3 is TGCGCCAGCAGCCCCTATATTGGTGAGGCAGGGGTCATTCAGTACTTC.

The rearrangement links TRBV27 to TRBJ2-7; TRBD1 aligns across 8 bases. The CDR3 loop spans 16 amino acids. V lost 5 bases to trimming and J lost 1 base; unmatched junction nucleotides: 10. CDR1 is MNHEY and CDR2 is SMNVEV in the germline V gene (reference sequence). CDR3 sequence reads: CASSPAGQGNSYEQYF. CDR3 sequence (DNA): TGTGCCAGCAGTCCCGCCGGACAGGGAAATTCCTACGAGCAGTACTTC.

This clonotype occurred a few times. The chain has TRBV27 and TRBJ2-7; D remains ambiguous. V gave up 0 bases and J gave up 6 bases, with 15 bases separating them. CDR3 size: 15 residues. Germline loops: CDR1 MNHEY, CDR2 SMNVEV (reference sequence). This chain's CDR3 is CASSLSILSRAEQYV. CDR3 coding DNA: TGTGCCAGCAGTTTATCGATCCTTTCCCGGGCCGAGCAGTACGTC.

In this sample, this clonotype turned up a few times. The gene calls are TRBV12-3 or TRBV12-4 and TRBJ2-3, with D possibly being TRBD2 (5 bases). Between the trimmed V and J ends, which lost 6 bases and 9 bases, there was a span of 16 bases. There are 13 residues in the CDR3. The CDR3 bases are TGTGCCAGCAGAGAAAGACCCGGCGGGACGCAGTATTTT. Its translation is CASRERPGGTQYF.

This clonotype was seen more than once but under ten times. This chain uses TRBV20-1 with TRBJ2-1, with 8 bases matching TRBD2. Losses at the gene ends were 8 bases for V and 7 bases for J; bases not matched to a gene: 10. The CDR3 length is 13 residues. In germline, CDR1 is DFQATT, CDR2 SNEGSKA (reference sequence). In DNA form, the CDR3 reads TGCAGTTCCCGGGGGGGCCGTAGTAATGAGCAGTTCTTC. Protein: CSSRGGRSNEQFF.

The chain carries TRBV29-1 and TRBJ1-1; D perhaps matches TRBD1 (5 bases). V lost 0 bases to trimming and J lost 0 bases, with 8 bases between them. Germline V gives CDR1 SQVTM, CDR2 ANQGSEA. This CDR3 spans 14 amino acids. CDR3 loop: CSVEEKGMNTEAFF. The DNA for the CDR3 is TGCAGCGTTGAAGAGAAGGGGATGAACACTGAAGCTTTCTTT.

Only a few counts were recorded for this clonotype. As DNA, the CDR3 is TGCGCCAGCAGCTTGGGGACAGGGCCCTACGAGCAGTACGTC. Translating gives CASSLGTGPYEQYV. The rearrangement uses TRBV5-1 and TRBJ2-7; TRBD1 agrees at 8 bases. V lost 0 bases, J lost 2 bases, and 1 base stayed unmatched. The germline gives CDR1 SGHRS, CDR2 YFSETQ. The CDR3 is 14 residues long.

A few counts support this clonotype. V is TRBV9 and J is TRBJ2-2, with 9 bases matching TRBD2. Trimming cost V 0 bases and J 0 bases; bases outside gene matches: 6. Germline CDR1 is SGDLS and CDR2 is YYNGEE. The CDR3 runs to 18 residues. The CDR3 spells CASSVEGSGGPNTGELFF. The CDR3 region has the DNA TGTGCCAGCAGCGTAGAAGGTAGCGGGGGACCGAACACCGGGGAGCTGTTTTTT.

The chain employs TRBV12-3 or TRBV12-4 and TRBJ1-1, with 8 bases identical to TRBD1. There are 13 residues in the CDR3. J was trimmed by 4 bases and V by 5 bases; bases with no gene match: 3. CDR3 loop: CASSQGAATEAFF. The DNA of the CDR3 is TGTGCCAGCAGTCAGGGGGCAGCCACTGAAGCTTTCTTT.

This chain connects TRBV5-6 to TRBJ2-3; 8 bases align to TRBD2. Losses at the gene ends were 3 bases for V and 4 bases for J; bases not matched to a gene: 13. The CDR3 is made up of 17 amino acids. Germline V gene data show CDR1 as SGHDT and CDR2 as YYEEEE. CDR3 nucleotide sequence: TGTGCCAGCAGCTACGCCCCCGTCGGGGGGGTTGCAGATACGCAGTATTTT. Translated: CASSYAPVGGVADTQYF.

The CDR3 sequence: CASSLTTGGLAGELFF. DNA for the CDR3: TGCGCCAGCAGCTTAACGACAGGCGGGTTGGCCGGGGAGCTGTTTTTT. V and J are TRBV5-1 and TRBJ2-2, with D possibly matching TRBD1 (6 bases). The germline V gene encodes CDR1 SGHRS and CDR2 YFSETQ. V lost 2 bases to trimming and J lost 6 bases, with 17 bases between them. The CDR3 sequence is 16 residues long.